This T cell receptor (beta chain) emerged from a study of shared clonotypes between healthy human individuals. With regard to this clone: Its cognate antigen is unknown.

Study outcomes and limitations: Naive CD4 clonotype sharing across a few donors was around 5.5%.

Method: immunoSEQ multiplex PCR; TCRdb's copy keeps in-frame clones and lacks some. The data contain 2.5 million or so clones, 85% to 95% of them singletons. The CDR3 has 11 amino acids. Per the germline V gene, CDR1 is SNHLY and CDR2 is FYNNEI. The V end lost 6 bases, the J end lost 7 bases, and 4 bases lay between the germline ends. The TCR was taken from a man aged 18 to 30 in good health. Sequenced material: naive CD4+ T cells sorted from blood. The subset here: CD45RA+ positively selected. V gene TRBV2 combines with J gene TRBJ1-6; no clear D gene. CDR3 coding DNA: TGTGCCAGCAGGGGGAATTCACCCCTCCACTTT. Translated, it gives CASRGNSPLHF. Supplemented by reference TRBV2 and TRBJ1-6, the full variable domain reads EPEVTQTPSHQVTQMGQEVILRCVPISNHLYFYWYRQILGQKVEFLVSFYNNEISEKSEIFDDQFSVERPDGSNFTLKIRSTKLEDSAMYFCASRGNSPLHFGNGTRLTVT.